Below are 19 T cell receptor beta chains sequenced from a single sample in a study of cytomegalovirus exposure and HLA in healthy donors. The PCR contained 60 Vbeta and 13 Jbeta primers. The repertoire was sequenced with immunoSEQ multiplex PCR; TCRdb's copy has only in-frame clones and lacks some. The sample consists of about 70,000 clones, 74% of them appearing once. Sequencing input: PBMCs. The receptors stem from a woman aged 55-70 years in good health and CMV-seropositive.

This clone was found a few times. The V and J genes are TRBV5-6 and TRBJ2-4, with 8 nucleotides matching TRBD1. Germline values: CDR1 SGHDT, CDR2 YYEEEE. There are 15 residues in the CDR3. Trimming at V came to 4 bases and at J to 6 bases, leaving 9 bases not matched to a gene. CDR3 DNA: TGTGCCAGCAGCCTGACAGGGGAGTACGGAAACATTCAGTACTTC. The encoded protein is CASSLTGEYGNIQYF. Full variable domain (outside the CDR3, taken from reference TRBV5-6 and TRBJ2-4): DAGVTQSPTHLIKTRGQQVTLRCSPKSGHDTVSWYQQALGQGPQFIFQYYEEEERQRGNFPDRFSGHQFPNYSSELNVNALLLGDSALYLCASSLTGEYGNIQYFGAGTRLSVL.

This clone was recorded a few times. The rearrangement joins TRBV5-1 to TRBJ1-5; maybe TRBD1 (5 bases). Germline loops: CDR1 SGHRS, CDR2 YFSETQ. The CDR3 has 14 residues. V was trimmed by 0 bases and J by 2 bases, leaving 6 bases between them. The CDR3 region is CASSLAGGNQPQHF. In DNA, the CDR3 is TGCGCCAGCAGCTTGGCGGGGGGCAATCAGCCCCAGCATTTT.

V and J are TRBV4-1 and TRBJ1-5, with D unresolved. Trimming removed 1 base from V and 1 base from J, with 5 bases in between. CDR1 is MGHRA, CDR2 YSYEKL, per germline. The CDR3 runs 14 residues. In DNA form, the CDR3 reads TGCGCCAGCAGCCAAGTCGGGAGCAATCAGCCCCAGCATTTT. This sequence encodes CASSQVGSNQPQHF.

In this sample, this clone turned up once. The V and J genes are TRBV11-2 and TRBJ2-1; 7 bases are a match to TRBD2. V lost 0 bases and J lost 6; bases outside the gene matches: 2. Germline V gene sequence: CDR1 SGHAT, CDR2 FQNNGV. The CDR3 contains 14 residues. The CDR3 loop reads CASSLDRTSNEQFF. CDR3 bases: TGTGCCAGCAGCTTAGATAGGACTAGCAATGAGCAGTTCTTC.

The chain employs TRBV2 and TRBJ1-2, with D maybe TRBD1 (5 bases). Deletions cut 4 bases from V and 8 bases from J, with 11 bases between. Germline V gives CDR1 SNHLY, CDR2 FYNNEI. The CDR3 contains 12 residues. The DNA of the CDR3 is TGTGCCAGCAGTGGGACATTTATAGGCTACACCTTC. Translating gives CASSGTFIGYTF. The full variable domain, rest sourced from reference TRBV2 and TRBJ1-2, is EPEVTQTPSHQVTQMGQEVILRCVPISNHLYFYWYRQILGQKVEFLVSFYNNEISEKSEIFDDQFSVERPDGSNFTLKIRSTKLEDSAMYFCASSGTFIGYTFGSGTRLTVV.

The chain uses TRBV11-2 and TRBJ1-1, with 10 bases lining up with TRBD1. The CDR3 runs to 15 residues. V lost 4 bases and J lost 5; bases outside the gene matches: 7. Germline values: CDR1 SGHAT, CDR2 FQNNGV. The CDR3 DNA sequence: TGTGCCAGCAGCTCCACCGGGACAGGGGTGACTGAAGCTTTCTTT. It codes for CASSSTGTGVTEAFF.

V gene TRBV18 combines with J gene TRBJ2-2; 8 positions match TRBD1. CDR1 and CDR2 from the germline V gene are KGHSH and LQKENI. The CDR3 is made up of 15 amino acids. Trimming removed 4 bases from V and 0 bases from J; junction bases left unmatched: 1. CDR3 amino acids: CASSLGQANTGELFF. CDR3 nucleotide sequence: TGTGCCAGCTCACTGGGACAGGCGAACACCGGGGAGCTGTTTTTT. Full variable domain (rest looked up from reference TRBV18 and TRBJ2-2): NAGVMQNPRHLVRRRGQEARLRCSPMKGHSHVYWYRQLPEEGLKFMVYLQKENIIDESGMPKERFSAEFPKEGPSILRIQQVVRGDSAAYFCASSLGQANTGELFFGEGSRLTVL.

The gene calls are TRBV5-4 and TRBJ1-1; TRBD1 agrees at 9 bases. The CDR3 covers 14 residues. The junction had 4 bases not matched to a gene; V was cut back by 3 bases and J by 4 bases. CDR1 SGHNT and CDR2 YYREEE come from the germline V gene (reference sequence). The CDR3 loop is CASSSDRGATEAFF. The CDR3 coding sequence is TGTGCCAGCAGCTCAGACAGGGGGGCCACTGAAGCTTTCTTT. The entire variable domain, with the rest obtained from reference TRBV5-4 and TRBJ1-1, is as follows: ETGVTQSPTHLIKTRGQQVTLRCSSQSGHNTVSWYQQALGQGPQFIFQYYREEENGRGNFPPRFSGLQFPNYSSELNVNALELDDSALYLCASSSDRGATEAFFGQGTRLTVV.

The rearrangement links TRBV9 to TRBJ1-2; D ambiguous. The ends were cut back, 4 bases at V and 1 base at J, with 20 bases in the middle. CDR1 and CDR2 (germline): SGDLS, YYNGEE. CDR3 length: 17 residues. The CDR3 here is CASSSPRGGSFNYGYTF. The CDR3 nucleotides are TGTGCCAGCAGCTCCCCCCGCGGAGGGTCGTTTAACTATGGCTACACCTTC. The full variable domain, with the rest looked up from reference TRBV9 and TRBJ1-2, is DSGVTQTPKHLITATGQRVTLRCSPRSGDLSVYWYQQSLDQGLQFLIQYYNGEERAKGNILERFSAQQFPDLHSELNLSSLELGDSALYFCASSSPRGGSFNYGYTFGSGTRLTVV.

The chain has TRBV10-2 and TRBJ2-2; a weak D match, TRBD1 (8 bases). The ends were cut back, 8 bases at V and 4 bases at J, with 20 bases in the middle. The V gene's germline CDR1 is WSHSY and CDR2 SAAADI. The CDR3 is 16 residues long. The CDR3 DNA reads as TGCGCCAGCCATCGGACAGGGCTAGCGGCCACCGGGGAGCTGTTTTTT. It codes for CASHRTGLAATGELFF.

This clone was recorded once. The V and J genes are TRBV5-1 and TRBJ2-7; D possibly corresponds to TRBD2 (5 bases). This CDR3 comprises 16 residues. Trimming removed 4 bases from V and 0 bases from J, with 17 bases in between. CDR1 and CDR2 (germline): SGHRS, YFSETQ. The CDR3 bases are TGCGCCAGCAGCCCCGGCGGAGCTGGGAGCTCCTACGAGCAGTACTTC. It is translated as CASSPGGAGSSYEQYF. The full variable domain, with the rest looked up from reference TRBV5-1 and TRBJ2-7, is KAGVTQTPRYLIKTRGQQVTLSCSPISGHRSVSWYQQTPGQGLQFLFEYFSETQRNKGNFPGRFSGRQFSNSRSEMNVSTLELGDSALYLCASSPGGAGSSYEQYFGPGTRLTVT.

CDR3 region: CASSLDGTGAAYTF. The CDR3 bases are TGCGCCAGCAGCTTGGACGGGACAGGGGCCGCCTACACCTTC. The chain couples TRBV5-1 to TRBJ1-2, with 10 bases fitting TRBD1. Germline trimming cut 0 bases from V and 10 bases from J; bases unmatched to any gene: 6. The CDR3 totals 14 residues. CDR1 and CDR2 (germline): SGHRS, YFSETQ.

This clone was found once. The chain carries TRBV7-9 and TRBJ2-2; tentative D call: TRBD1 (6 bases). This CDR3 is built from 14 residues. V was cut by 1 base and J by 6 bases, with 9 bases left in between. In germline, CDR1 is SEHNR, CDR2 FQNEAQ (reference sequence). CDR3 residues: CASSLVQGAGELFF. In DNA, the CDR3 is TGTGCCAGCAGCTTAGTACAGGGTGCCGGGGAGCTGTTTTTT.

This clone came up a few times. The chain carries TRBV7-8 and TRBJ1-3, with TRBD1 identical over 12 bases. Trimming at V came to 2 bases and at J to 4 bases, leaving 6 bases not matched to a gene. Germline CDR1 SGHVS, CDR2 FQNEAQ. This CDR3 is 17 amino acids long. The CDR3 spells CASSLRGDRGRGNTIYF. In DNA form, the CDR3 reads TGTGCCAGCAGCTTAAGGGGGGACAGGGGGCGCGGAAACACCATATATTTT.

About this clone: The CDR3 does not end in the conserved phenylalanine or tryptophan, so this is likely a read error. V is TRBV10-3 and J is TRBJ1-2, with 7 nucleotides matching TRBD1. The CDR3 runs to 13 residues. The J segment lost 6 bases and the V segment lost 6 bases, leaving 7 bases of the junction unmatched. CDR1 and CDR2 (germline): ENHRY, SYGVKD. CDR3 protein: CAISQTGSHGYTL. CDR3 nucleotide sequence: TGTGCCATCAGCCAGACAGGGAGCCATGGCTACACCCTC.

The J gene is TRBJ2-1, the V gene TRBV28; D gene unclear. The CDR3 loop spans 14 amino acids. The V gene's germline CDR1 is MDHEN and CDR2 SYDVKM. Trimming left V 6 bases short and J 0 bases short, with 9 bases between. The CDR3 region has the DNA TGTGCCAGCAGGGAGTCGGGCTCCTACAATGAGCAGTTCTTC. Its translation: CASRESGSYNEQFF.

Concerning this clone: An end of the junction differs from the germline gene, which may be a read error. The chain carries TRBV7-7 and TRBJ2-1; D perhaps matches TRBD2 (5 bases). The germline V gene encodes CDR1 SSHAT and CDR2 FNYEAQ (reference sequence). The CDR3 is made up of 18 amino acids. The CDR3 reads CASSLTSSGTDRGNEQFF. CDR3 nucleotide sequence: TGTGCTAGCAGCCTCACATCGAGCGGTACTGACCGAGGGAATGAGCAGTTCTTC.

This chain uses TRBV5-4 with TRBJ2-7; TRBD2 matches 9 bases. Germline V CDR1 and CDR2: SGHNT, YYREEE (reference sequence). V shed 4 bases and J 2 bases; nucleotides not matched to a gene: 4. The CDR3 has 14 amino acids. Written as DNA, the CDR3 is TGTGCCAGCAGCCCTGCGGGGGGGACCTACGAGCAGTACTTC. Its translation is CASSPAGGTYEQYF.

The chain combines TRBV5-1 with TRBJ1-3; TRBD1 aligns across 7 bases. Germline-derived CDR1 and CDR2 are SGHRS and YFSETQ. The CDR3 has 16 amino acids. V lost 3 bases and J lost 0; bases outside the gene matches: 6. The CDR3 coding sequence is TGCGCCAGCAGCTGGACAGGCTTGAGCTCTGGAAACACCATATATTTT. This sequence encodes CASSWTGLSSGNTIYF.